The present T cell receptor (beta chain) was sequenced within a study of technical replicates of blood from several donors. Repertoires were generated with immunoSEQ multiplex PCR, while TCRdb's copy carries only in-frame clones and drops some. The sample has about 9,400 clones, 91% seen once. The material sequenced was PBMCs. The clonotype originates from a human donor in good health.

Here the CDR3 reads CAWSPVIAGNTGELFF. The CDR3 DNA sequence: TGTGCCTGGAGTCCAGTGATCGCGGGGAACACCGGGGAGCTGTTTTTT. The genes are TRBV30 and TRBJ2-2, with D perhaps matching TRBD2 (5 bases). Germline values: CDR1 GTSNPN, CDR2 SVGIG (reference sequence). V was cut by 2 bases and J by 1 base, with 14 bases left in between. CDR3 length: 16 amino acids.